Shown below are 18 T cell receptor beta chains from a single sample sequenced in a study of vaccination and CD4 T cells after COVID-19. No antigen has been assigned to these receptors. Treatment defined: roughly 11-day PBMC culture with coronavirus spike peptide pools or control peptides (ViraFEST assay). The assay that was used to sequence DNA from cultured CD4+ T cells was the Oncomine TCR Beta short-read assay. Each CDR3 protein is one row after TCRdb ran MiXCR on the PCR reads. The sample holds some 15,000 distinct CDR3 sequences; around two fifths are singletons and the top ten take roughly an eighth. Sequenced: CD4+ T cells from blood, cultured in vitro. Source of these receptors: a human donor who had recovered from COVID-19.

This clonotype was recorded a few times. V is TRBV6-1 and J is TRBJ1-5, with 7 bases identical to TRBD1. The germline V gene has CDR1 MNHNS and CDR2 SASEGT. Trimming removed 5 bases from V and 5 bases from J; junction bases left unmatched: 6. CDR3 length: 14 residues. Here the CDR3 DNA reads TGTGCCAGCAGTCCCGGGACAGAGCATCAGCCCCAGCATTTT. It is translated as CASSPGTEHQPQHF.

V is TRBV20-1 and J is TRBJ2-7, with 10 bases aligning to TRBD1. The CDR3 has 17 amino acids. Losses at the gene ends were 0 bases for V and 6 bases for J; bases not matched to a gene: 14. The germline CDR1 and CDR2 sequences are DFQATT and SNEGSKA (reference sequence). CDR3 loop: CSARDPRPGTGVFEQYF. The CDR3 DNA follows: TGCAGTGCTAGAGATCCTCGTCCCGGGACAGGGGTATTCGAGCAGTACTTC.

This clonotype was detected only a few times. The V gene is TRBV20-1, the J gene TRBJ1-2; D is ambiguous. Germline CDR1 is DFQATT and CDR2 is SNEGSKA (reference sequence). The CDR3 is made up of 17 amino acids. With 0 bases removed from V and 4 bases from J, the gap between germline ends came to 21 bases. CDR3 DNA sequence: TGCAGTGCTAGAGATCCTGAAAATCCTGGAGCCATCTATGGCTACACCTTC. Translating it yields CSARDPENPGAIYGYTF.

V is TRBV7-6 and J is TRBJ2-6; 7 bases map to TRBD1. From germline, CDR1 is SGHVS and CDR2 FNYEAQ. The CDR3 is made up of 17 amino acids. J lost 4 bases, V lost 5 bases, and 11 bases had no gene match. The CDR3 DNA is TGTGCCAGCAGCCCCCCCTCGACAGGGTACGGGGCCAACGTCCTGACTTTC. Encoded protein: CASSPPSTGYGANVLTF.

In this sample, this clonotype turned up a few times. The V and J genes are TRBV2 and TRBJ2-3; the match to TRBD1 covers 10 bases. Trimming cost V 7 bases and J 3 bases; bases outside gene matches: 4. CDR1 is SNHLY, CDR2 FYNNEI, per germline. The CDR3 is 14 amino acids. CDR3 in amino acids: CASITDRGTDTQYF. In DNA form, the CDR3 reads TGTGCCAGCATAACGGACAGGGGGACAGATACGCAGTATTTT.

The V call is TRBV2, the J call TRBJ1-6; D gene ambiguous. The CDR3 runs 11 residues. CDR1 and CDR2 from the germline V gene are SNHLY and FYNNEI. V lost 7 bases to trimming and J lost 8 bases, with 6 bases between them. The CDR3 loop is CASTDHSPLHF. CDR3 sequence (DNA): TGTGCCAGCACTGATCATTCACCCCTCCACTTT.

This clonotype was detected a few times. The rearrangement uses TRBV20-1 and TRBJ1-1, with D possibly being TRBD1 (5 bases). CDR1 DFQATT and CDR2 SNEGSKA come from the germline V gene (reference sequence). The CDR3 length is 14 residues. V shed 2 bases and J shed 1 base, with 11 bases lying between them. This CDR3 is CSARNFRGNTEAFF. CDR3 DNA: TGCAGTGCTAGAAACTTTAGGGGGAACACTGAAGCTTTCTTT.

This clonotype occurred a few times. A read error may produce the germline difference seen at one junction end. This chain uses TRBV28 with TRBJ1-2, with TRBD1 as a possible D gene (5 bases). From germline, CDR1 is MDHEN and CDR2 SYDVKM. This CDR3 has 11 amino acids. The CDR3 sequence: CASSFRQKEDF. CDR3 sequence (DNA): TGTGCCAGCAGTTTTAGACAGAAGGAGGACTTC.

This clonotype was detected only a few times. The chain employs TRBV20-1 and TRBJ2-2; 8 bases map to TRBD2. The trim removed 5 bases at V and 5 bases at J, leaving 10 bases unmatched. CDR1 and CDR2 from the germline V gene are DFQATT and SNEGSKA (reference sequence). This CDR3 spans 15 amino acids. CDR3 sequence: CSAPQLAGFTGELFF. The CDR3 nucleotides are TGCAGTGCTCCTCAGCTAGCGGGCTTTACCGGGGAGCTGTTTTTT.

The chain recombines TRBV6-5 with TRBJ2-1; TRBD2 aligns across 8 bases. The CDR3 totals 15 residues. Germline V gene sequence: CDR1 MNHEY, CDR2 SVGAGI. V gave up 0 bases and J gave up 9 bases; unmatched junction bases: 7. The CDR3: CASSYSGLEGGEQFF. CDR3 DNA: TGTGCCAGCAGTTACTCGGGACTAGAGGGGGGTGAGCAGTTCTTC.

The chain links TRBV2 to TRBJ2-1; maybe TRBD1 (6 bases). The CDR3 is 15 residues long. The germline V and J ends were trimmed by 2 bases and 10 bases, with 18 bases remaining between them. Germline CDR1 is SNHLY and CDR2 is FYNNEI. The CDR3 loop is CASSELIFGRGEQFF. CDR3 in DNA: TGTGCCAGCAGTGAACTTATTTTCGGCAGGGGAGAGCAGTTCTTC. Based on the CDR3 plus reference TRBV2 and TRBJ2-1, the full variable domain is EPEVTQTPSHQVTQMGQEVILRCVPISNHLYFYWYRQILGQKVEFLVSFYNNEISEKSEIFDDQFSVERPDGSNFTLKIRSTKLEDSAMYFCASSELIFGRGEQFFGPGTRLTVL.

This clonotype was seen more than once but under ten times. The J gene is TRBJ2-1, the V gene TRBV6-1; 8 bases line up with TRBD2. The CDR3 is 17 amino acids. Germline V gives CDR1 MNHNS, CDR2 SASEGT. Trimming removed 1 base from V and 3 bases from J; junction bases left unmatched: 8. The CDR3 here is CASSEVILAGIYNEQFF. The CDR3 DNA follows: TGTGCCAGCAGTGAAGTCATCTTAGCGGGAATCTACAATGAGCAGTTCTTC.

This clonotype has more than one count but fewer than ten. The chain joins TRBV24-1 to TRBJ2-3; 9 bases fit TRBD2. V was clipped by 6 bases and J by 2 bases; unmatched bases: 5. Germline V gene data show CDR1 as KGHDR and CDR2 as SFDVKD. This CDR3 comprises 15 residues. The CDR3 nucleotides are TGTGCCACCAGTCCTAGCGGGGAGTACACAGATACGCAGTATTTT. Its protein product is CATSPSGEYTDTQYF.

This clonotype was found a few times. The V gene is TRBV18, the J gene TRBJ1-1; the D gene is possibly TRBD1 (6 bases). The CDR3 loop spans 15 amino acids. Deletions cut 1 base from V and 7 bases from J, with 16 bases between. Germline-derived CDR1 and CDR2 are KGHSH and LQKENI. The CDR3 coding sequence is TGTGCCAGCTCACCACGGGGGGGGCACCAGGGTGAAGCTTTCTTT. Its translation: CASSPRGGHQGEAFF.

The chain uses TRBV6-1 and TRBJ1-1; a possible D gene is TRBD1 (6 bases). The germline gives CDR1 MNHNS, CDR2 SASEGT. With 0 bases removed from V and 1 base from J, the gap between germline ends came to 9 bases. The CDR3 length is 15 residues. The CDR3 loop reads CASSEAQGGNTEAFF. CDR3 nucleotide sequence: TGTGCCAGCAGTGAAGCACAGGGCGGGAACACTGAAGCTTTCTTT.

This clonotype was counted only a few times. V and J are TRBV1 and TRBJ1-2; TRBD1 is the table's D call and was not checked against the DNA. TRBV1 is a listed pseudogene. The CDR3 sequence is 16 residues long. CDR3 protein: CTSRYFSREPQEGYTF. In DNA form, the CDR3 reads TGCACCAGCAGATACTTTTCCAGGGAACCTCAGGAAGGCTACACCTTC.

The chain employs TRBV7-6 and TRBJ2-5, with TRBD1 matching 10 bases. Germline CDR1 reads SGHVS; CDR2 reads FNYEAQ. CDR3 length: 14 amino acids. The trim removed 5 bases at V and 4 bases at J, leaving 4 bases unmatched. CDR3 sequence reads: CASSPGQGGETQYF. The CDR3 DNA follows: TGTGCCAGCAGCCCAGGACAGGGGGGAGAGACCCAGTACTTC. The full variable domain, with the rest looked up from reference TRBV7-6 and TRBJ2-5, is GAGVSQSPRYKVTKRGQDVALRCDPISGHVSLYWYRQALGQGPEFLTYFNYEAQQDKSGLPNDRFSAERPEGSISTLTIQRTEQRDSAMYRCASSPGQGGETQYFGPGTRLLVL.

V gene TRBV7-2 combines with J gene TRBJ1-3; 7 bases map to TRBD1. Trimming at V came to 5 bases and at J to 0 bases, leaving 4 bases not matched to a gene. CDR1 SGHTA and CDR2 FQGNSA come from the germline V gene. The CDR3 runs 15 residues. The CDR3 coding sequence is TGTGCCAGCAGCAAGACAGGGAGCTCTGGAAACACCATATATTTT. It yields the protein CASSKTGSSGNTIYF. The complete variable domain, with remaining parts taken from reference TRBV7-2 and TRBJ1-3, reads GAGVSQSPSNKVTEKGKDVELRCDPISGHTALYWYRQSLGQGLEFLIYFQGNSAPDKSGLPSDRFSAERTGGSVSTLTIQRTQQEDSAVYLCASSKTGSSGNTIYFGEGSWLTVV.